Each of the 27 T cell receptor beta chains below was sequenced from the same sample in a study of T-cell reconstitution after alpha-beta-depleted transplantation in children. TCRbeta library preparation incorporated unique molecular identifiers. TCRdb re-analysed the PCR reads in MiXCR, keeping a single row per CDR3 protein. The sample has approximately 420,000 distinct CDR3 sequences; around 9.9% are singletons. Material: PBMCs from the stem cell graft donor, obtained from the stem cell graft. The receptors come from a human donor who donated a stem cell graft to a child with acute myeloid leukemia.

In its sample, this clonotype was seen a few times. The chain combines TRBV5-5 with TRBJ1-5, with 10 bases aligning to TRBD1. From germline, CDR1 is SGHKS and CDR2 YYEKEE (reference sequence). The V and J ends lost 0 bases and 9 bases, in that order; junction bases with no gene match: 6. The CDR3 sequence is 15 residues long. DNA of the CDR3: TGTGCCAGCAGCTTGGGGGACAGGGGTTATCTGCCCCAGCATTTT. It is translated as CASSLGDRGYLPQHF.

This clonotype was seen a handful of times. This rearrangement joins TRBV9 to TRBJ2-3, with D unresolved. Trimming removed 4 bases at V and 1 base at J, with 10 bases between. Germline V gives CDR1 SGDLS, CDR2 YYNGEE. This CDR3 has 14 amino acids. CDR3 coding DNA: TGTGCCAGCAGCCCTCAACCTGGCACAGATACGCAGTATTTT. Protein sequence: CASSPQPGTDTQYF.

The chain joins TRBV7-3 to TRBJ2-6; D uncertain. The CDR3 covers 21 residues. Germline CDR1 and CDR2: SGHTA and FQGTGA. V was cut by 1 base and J by 0 bases, with 22 bases left in between. CDR3 amino acids: CASSLNWVNLYPHSGANVLTF. The CDR3 DNA sequence: TGTGCCAGCAGCTTAAATTGGGTCAACCTCTACCCCCACTCTGGGGCCAACGTCCTGACTTTC.

The sample holds many counts of this clonotype. V usage is TRBV15 and J usage is TRBJ2-2, with D tentatively TRBD2 (6 bases). V was shortened by 0 bases and J by 7 bases, with 12 bases between the two germline ends. Germline loops: CDR1 LNHNV, CDR2 YYDKDF (reference sequence). CDR3 length: 15 amino acids. In DNA form, the CDR3 reads TGTGCCACCAGCAGAGATATGGAGGGGAGCGGGGAGCTGTTTTTT. Its translation is CATSRDMEGSGELFF.

This clonotype was observed a few times. The chain recombines TRBV12-3 or TRBV12-4 with TRBJ2-5, with TRBD2 identical over 14 bases. This CDR3 spans 20 amino acids. The trim removed 1 base at V and 1 base at J, leaving 11 bases unmatched. CDR3 in amino acids: CASSLGLAGGHGRFQETQYF. The CDR3 DNA follows: TGTGCCAGCAGTTTAGGACTAGCGGGGGGGCATGGAAGATTCCAAGAGACCCAGTACTTC.

The chain employs TRBV15 and TRBJ2-3; 7 positions match TRBD2. Germline V CDR1 and CDR2: LNHNV, YYDKDF (reference sequence). The CDR3 spans 16 residues. Trimming removed 3 bases from V and 3 bases from J; junction bases left unmatched: 9. The DNA of the CDR3 is TGTGCCACCAGCAGGGGCGTGGGGGGGGGAACAGATACGCAGTATTTT. Its translation is CATSRGVGGGTDTQYF.

This chain connects TRBV4-1 to TRBJ2-7, with D tentatively TRBD1 (5 bases). CDR1 MGHRA and CDR2 YSYEKL come from the germline V gene. The CDR3 runs 14 residues. V lost 0 bases, J lost 3 bases, and 9 bases lay in between. The DNA for the CDR3 is TGCGCCAGCAGCCAAGATTGGACAAACTACGAGCAGTACTTC. Residues: CASSQDWTNYEQYF.

This clonotype was observed many times. The V call is TRBV7-2, the J call TRBJ2-5; D is undetermined. This CDR3 is 15 amino acids long. The V gene lost 5 bases and the J gene lost 2 bases, with 15 bases spanning the gap. Germline assignment: CDR1 SGHTA and CDR2 FQGNSA. In DNA form, the CDR3 reads TGTGCCAGCAGCCAAGACGGAGCATTTCAAGAGACCCAGTACTTC. It yields the protein CASSQDGAFQETQYF.

This clonotype was counted only a few times. The gene calls are TRBV2 and TRBJ2-7; 12 bases fit TRBD2. This CDR3 contains 15 residues. V lost 6 bases and J lost 4; bases outside the gene matches: 7. Looked up from germline, CDR1 is SNHLY and CDR2 is FYNNEI. CDR3 protein: CASSPVGTSGYEQYV. Written as DNA, the CDR3 is TGTGCCAGCAGCCCCGTAGGGACTAGCGGGTACGAGCAGTACGTC.

Many counts were recorded for this clonotype. This chain links TRBV5-1 with TRBJ2-1; D remains ambiguous. This CDR3 has 12 residues. The germline V gene encodes CDR1 SGHRS and CDR2 YFSETQ. Trimming shortened V by 0 bases and J by 8 bases, and 6 bases separated the two germline ends. This CDR3 is CASSLVSHEQFF. The CDR3, as DNA: TGCGCCAGCAGCTTGGTTAGCCATGAGCAGTTCTTC.

The V and J genes are TRBV12-5 and TRBJ2-3; unclear D gene. This CDR3 has 15 residues. Looked up from germline, CDR1 is LGHNT and CDR2 is FRNRAP. The germline V and J ends were trimmed by 0 bases and 2 bases, with 9 bases remaining between them. The CDR3 DNA follows: TGTGCTAGTGGTTTGGTCGGCAGGCTCACAGATACGCAGTATTTT. As protein: CASGLVGRLTDTQYF.

This sequence joins TRBV30 and TRBJ1-6, with D perhaps matching TRBD1 (6 bases). The germline CDR1 and CDR2 sequences are GTSNPN and SVGIG (reference sequence). V was cut by 2 bases and J by 6 bases, with 20 bases left in between. The CDR3 runs to 17 residues. The CDR3 reads CAWSRFGVGGVNSPLHF. The CDR3 nucleotides are TGTGCCTGGAGTCGTTTTGGGGTGGGGGGCGTTAATTCACCCCTCCACTTT.

This clonotype has just a few counts. The V call is TRBV14, the J call TRBJ2-3, with D unclear. CDR1 and CDR2 from the germline V gene are SGHDN and FVKESK. V was shortened by 2 bases and J by 2 bases, with 11 bases between the two germline ends. CDR3 length: 15 amino acids. CDR3 sequence reads: CASSQSSILTDTQYF. CDR3 DNA: TGTGCCAGCAGCCAAAGTTCCATCCTCACAGATACGCAGTATTTT.

The rearrangement uses TRBV5-1 and TRBJ2-3, with D possibly TRBD2 on 7 matching bases. The CDR3 is 15 residues long. V lost 4 bases, J lost 5 bases, and 17 bases lay in between. CDR1 and CDR2 (germline): SGHRS, YFSETQ. CDR3 nucleotides: TGCGCCAGCAGCCTACAATGGGGGGGCGGAGATACGCAGTATTTT. Translation gives CASSLQWGGGDTQYF. Full variable domain (outside the CDR3, taken from reference TRBV5-1 and TRBJ2-3): KAGVTQTPRYLIKTRGQQVTLSCSPISGHRSVSWYQQTPGQGLQFLFEYFSETQRNKGNFPGRFSGRQFSNSRSEMNVSTLELGDSALYLCASSLQWGGGDTQYFGPGTRLTVL.

This clonotype has at least ten counts. This sequence joins TRBV25-1 and TRBJ2-1, with 9 bases that match TRBD2. Trimming cost V 4 bases and J 8 bases; bases outside gene matches: 9. The CDR3 totals 15 residues. The V gene's germline CDR1 is MGHDK and CDR2 SYGVNS. This chain's CDR3 is CASSGQREASDEQFF. CDR3 coding DNA: TGTGCCAGCAGTGGGCAGCGGGAGGCCAGCGATGAGCAGTTCTTC.

This clonotype has a handful of counts. The chain combines TRBV7-9 with TRBJ2-1; the match to TRBD2 covers 10 bases. The germline CDR1 and CDR2 sequences are SEHNR and FQNEAQ (reference sequence). V was pared by 5 bases and J by 7 bases, with 5 bases of the junction left unmatched. The CDR3 runs 14 residues. In nucleotides, the CDR3 is TGTGCCAGCAGCCCACGGGGACTAGCGAATGAGCAGTTCTTC. This gives the protein CASSPRGLANEQFF.

The chain couples TRBV12-3 or TRBV12-4 to TRBJ2-2; D gene unclear. Trimming cost V 8 bases and J 6 bases, with 7 bases left between them. The length of the CDR3 is 11 residues. DNA for the CDR3: TGTGCCAGCCCGGTGGCCGGGGAGCTGTTTTTT. Amino acids: CASPVAGELFF.

In this sample, this clonotype turned up many times. The J gene is TRBJ2-1, the V gene TRBV20-1, with D perhaps TRBD1 (6 bases). Trimming shortened V by 2 bases and J by 4 bases, and 18 bases separated the two germline ends. The CDR3 runs 16 residues. Germline values: CDR1 DFQATT, CDR2 SNEGSKA (reference sequence). CDR3 loop: CSARRSRAGDYNEQFF. The CDR3 nucleotides are TGCAGTGCTAGACGTAGCAGGGCAGGGGATTACAATGAGCAGTTCTTC.

This chain connects TRBV5-6 to TRBJ1-1; D is perhaps TRBD1 (5 bases). Trimming shortened V by 2 bases and J by 0 bases, and 14 bases separated the two germline ends. From germline, CDR1 is SGHDT and CDR2 YYEEEE. The CDR3 loop spans 16 amino acids. CDR3 nucleotides: TGTGCCAGCAGCTTTCAGGGCAGATACATGAACACTGAAGCTTTCTTT. It is translated as CASSFQGRYMNTEAFF. Looking up the rest from reference TRBV5-6 and TRBJ1-1 gives the full variable domain: DAGVTQSPTHLIKTRGQQVTLRCSPKSGHDTVSWYQQALGQGPQFIFQYYEEEERQRGNFPDRFSGHQFPNYSSELNVNALLLGDSALYLCASSFQGRYMNTEAFFGQGTRLTVV.

This clonotype showed up just a few times. The chain employs TRBV5-1 and TRBJ2-2, with 10 bases matching TRBD2. The CDR3 is 16 amino acids. Germline V CDR1 and CDR2: SGHRS, YFSETQ. Trimming removed 1 base from V and 5 bases from J; junction bases left unmatched: 5. The chain's CDR3 is CASSLSLAGATGELFF. The CDR3 DNA follows: TGCGCCAGCAGCTTGTCCCTAGCGGGAGCAACCGGGGAGCTGTTTTTT.

The rearrangement joins TRBV20-1 to TRBJ2-3; D is ambiguous. The ends were cut back, 0 bases at V and 2 bases at J, with 12 bases in the middle. CDR3 length: 15 residues. Per germline, CDR1 DFQATT and CDR2 SNEGSKA (reference sequence). This chain's CDR3 is CSARDRATPTDTQYF. The CDR3 DNA reads TGCAGTGCTAGAGATCGGGCTACCCCCACAGATACGCAGTATTTT.

This clonotype was detected ten times or more. This chain uses TRBV29-1 with TRBJ2-3; D possibly matches TRBD1 or TRBD2 (5 bases each). Deletions cut 3 bases from V and 1 base from J, with 11 bases between. Germline V gives CDR1 SQVTM, CDR2 ANQGSEA. The CDR3 has 14 residues. The CDR3 bases are TGCAGCGTTGATCAGTGGGACCGCACAGATACGCAGTATTTT. It yields the protein CSVDQWDRTDTQYF.

Ten or more counts support this clonotype. The rearrangement joins TRBV7-9 to TRBJ1-4; 7 bases map to TRBD1. The CDR3 covers 15 residues. The trim removed 8 bases at V and 0 bases at J, leaving 6 bases unmatched. CDR1 SEHNR and CDR2 FQNEAQ come from the germline V gene (reference sequence). The CDR3 reads CASLTTGATNEKLFF. CDR3 nucleotides: TGTGCCAGCTTGACTACAGGGGCAACTAATGAAAAACTGTTTTTT. The complete variable domain, with remaining parts taken from reference TRBV7-9 and TRBJ1-4, reads DTGVSQNPRHKITKRGQNVTFRCDPISEHNRLYWYRQTLGQGPEFLTYFQNEAQLEKSRLLSDRFSAERPKGSFSTLEIQRTEQGDSAMYLCASLTTGATNEKLFFGSGTQLSVL.

This clonotype was observed a few times. The gene calls are TRBV5-1 and TRBJ2-3; 9 bases agree with TRBD2. This CDR3 has 17 residues. Germline loops: CDR1 SGHRS, CDR2 YFSETQ. V trimming: 0 bases; J trimming: 0 bases; junction bases outside the gene matches: 5. The CDR3 DNA reads TGCGCCAGCAGCTTGGGACTAGCGGACCCTAGCACAGATACGCAGTATTTT. It codes for CASSLGLADPSTDTQYF.

This clonotype was picked up many times. The chain is built from TRBV5-8 and TRBJ2-4, with D maybe TRBD2 (5 bases). Deletions cut 5 bases from V and 8 bases from J, with 17 bases between. CDR1 is SGHTS and CDR2 is YDEGEE in the germline V gene. This CDR3 has 14 amino acids. For the CDR3, the DNA is TGTGCCAGCAGTCAGAACGGTCCCGGGGACATTCAGTACTTC. Amino acid sequence: CASSQNGPGDIQYF. The entire variable domain, with the rest obtained from reference TRBV5-8 and TRBJ2-4, is as follows: EAGVTQSPTHLIKTRGQQATLRCSPISGHTSVYWYQQALGLGLQFLLWYDEGEERNRGNFPPRFSGRQFPNYSSELNVNALELEDSALYLCASSQNGPGDIQYFGAGTRLSVL.

This clonotype came up many times. The chain carries TRBV12-3 or TRBV12-4 and TRBJ2-3, with 7 bases identical to TRBD2. J lost 3 bases, V lost 7 bases, and 7 bases had no gene match. There are 14 residues in the CDR3. For the CDR3, the DNA is TGTGCCAGCACCCAAGGACTAGGTACAGATACGCAGTATTTT. Translation gives CASTQGLGTDTQYF.

This clonotype was seen only a few times. The chain couples TRBV20-1 to TRBJ2-7; 7 positions agree with TRBD2. V lost 3 bases and J lost 0; bases outside the gene matches: 11. CDR1 is DFQATT and CDR2 is SNEGSKA in the germline V gene (reference sequence). The CDR3 has 16 amino acids. CDR3: CSARWRGGPSSYEQYF. In DNA, the CDR3 is TGCAGTGCTAGGTGGCGGGGAGGGCCTAGCTCCTACGAGCAGTACTTC.